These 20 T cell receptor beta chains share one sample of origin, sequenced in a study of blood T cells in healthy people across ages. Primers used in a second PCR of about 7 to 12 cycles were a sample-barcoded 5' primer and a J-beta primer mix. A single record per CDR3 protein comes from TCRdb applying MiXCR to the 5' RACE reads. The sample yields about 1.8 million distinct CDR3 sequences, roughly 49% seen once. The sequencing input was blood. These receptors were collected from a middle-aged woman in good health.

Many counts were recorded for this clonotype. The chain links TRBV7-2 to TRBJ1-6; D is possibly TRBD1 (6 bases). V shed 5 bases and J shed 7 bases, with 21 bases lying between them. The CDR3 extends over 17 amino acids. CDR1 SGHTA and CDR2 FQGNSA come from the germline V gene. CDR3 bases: TGTGCCAGCAGCCCCACAGGGAACCTACGGAGGAATTCACCCCTCCACTTT. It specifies CASSPTGNLRRNSPLHF.

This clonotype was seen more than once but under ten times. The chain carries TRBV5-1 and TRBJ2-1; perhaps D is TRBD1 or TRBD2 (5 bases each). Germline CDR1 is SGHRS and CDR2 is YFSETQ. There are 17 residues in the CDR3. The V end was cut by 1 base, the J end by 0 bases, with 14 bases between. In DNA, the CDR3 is TGCGCCAGCAGCTTGCGGGGCACGCCAAGCTCCTACAATGAGCAGTTCTTC. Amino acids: CASSLRGTPSSYNEQFF.

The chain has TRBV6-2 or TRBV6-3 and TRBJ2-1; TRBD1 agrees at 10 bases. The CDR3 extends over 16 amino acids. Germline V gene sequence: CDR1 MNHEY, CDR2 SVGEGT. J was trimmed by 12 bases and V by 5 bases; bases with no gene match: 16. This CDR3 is CASSLRQGAAVIGQFF. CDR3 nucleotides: TGTGCCAGCAGTCTACGACAGGGGGCGGCGGTCATTGGGCAGTTCTTC.

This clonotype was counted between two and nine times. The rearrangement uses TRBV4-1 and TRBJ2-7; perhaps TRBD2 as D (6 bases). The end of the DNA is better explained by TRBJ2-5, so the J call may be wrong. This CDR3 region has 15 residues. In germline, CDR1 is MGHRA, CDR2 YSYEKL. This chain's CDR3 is CASSQGGGSPETQYF. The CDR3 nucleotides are TGCGCCAGCAGCCAAGGGGGAGGTTCCCCTGAGACCCAGTACTTC.

CDR3 protein: CAISEPKSSYNEQFF. CDR3 nucleotide sequence: TGTGCCATCAGTGAGCCTAAGAGCTCCTACAATGAGCAGTTCTTC. The chain links TRBV10-3 to TRBJ2-1; D call uncertain. The CDR3 loop spans 15 amino acids. The ends were cut back, 2 bases at V and 0 bases at J, with 8 bases in the middle. Germline CDR1 reads ENHRY; CDR2 reads SYGVKD.

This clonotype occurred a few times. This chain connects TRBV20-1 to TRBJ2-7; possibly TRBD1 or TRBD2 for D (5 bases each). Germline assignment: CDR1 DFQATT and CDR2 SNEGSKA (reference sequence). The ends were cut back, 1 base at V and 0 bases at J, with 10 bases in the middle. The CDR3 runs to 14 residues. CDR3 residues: CSARVAGSSYEQYF. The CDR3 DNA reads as TGCAGTGCTAGAGTTGCAGGGAGCTCCTACGAGCAGTACTTC.

The CDR3 loop is CASTPTSGGAENTQYF. CDR3 DNA: TGTGCCAGCACTCCTACTAGCGGGGGGGCCGAGAATACGCAGTATTTT. This chain connects TRBV6-1 to TRBJ2-3; 13 bases match TRBD2. The V and J ends lost 7 bases and 7 bases, in that order; junction bases with no gene match: 11. This CDR3 region has 16 residues. Germline V lookup: CDR1 MNHNS, CDR2 SASEGT.

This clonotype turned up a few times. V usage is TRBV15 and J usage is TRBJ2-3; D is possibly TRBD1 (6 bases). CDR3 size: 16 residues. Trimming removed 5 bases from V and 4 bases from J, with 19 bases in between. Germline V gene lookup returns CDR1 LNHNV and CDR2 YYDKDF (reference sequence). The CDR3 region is CATSSRGGVPADTQYF. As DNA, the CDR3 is TGTGCCACCAGCTCACGAGGGGGAGTCCCGGCAGATACGCAGTATTTT.

DNA for the CDR3: TGTGCCAGCTCAACCGCGTGGGCGAACACTGAAGCTTTCTTT. It codes for CASSTAWANTEAFF. The chain is built from TRBV7-2 and TRBJ1-1; D is uncertain. Trimming removed 8 bases from V and 1 base from J, with 14 bases in between. Germline CDR1 reads SGHTA; CDR2 reads FQGNSA. The CDR3 extends over 14 amino acids. The entire variable domain, with the rest obtained from reference TRBV7-2 and TRBJ1-1, is as follows: GAGVSQSPSNKVTEKGKDVELRCDPISGHTALYWYRQSLGQGLEFLIYFQGNSAPDKSGLPSDRFSAERTGGSVSTLTIQRTQQEDSAVYLCASSTAWANTEAFFGQGTRLTVV.

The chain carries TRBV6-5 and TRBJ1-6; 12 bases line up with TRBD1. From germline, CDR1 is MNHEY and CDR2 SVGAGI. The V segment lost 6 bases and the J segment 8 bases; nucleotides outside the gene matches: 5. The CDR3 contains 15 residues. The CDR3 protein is CASSSGTGGYSPLHF. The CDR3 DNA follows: TGTGCCAGCAGCTCCGGGACAGGGGGCTATTCACCCCTCCACTTT.

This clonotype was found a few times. The DNA for the CDR3 is TGTGCCAGCAGCCCATTTCCGGGACACTACGAGCAGTACTTC. It encodes CASSPFPGHYEQYF. The V and J genes are TRBV3-1 and TRBJ2-7, with a possible D match to TRBD1 (6 bases). CDR1 is LGHDT, CDR2 YNNKEL, per germline (reference sequence). This CDR3 comprises 14 residues. The V end was cut by 4 bases, the J end by 3 bases, with 13 bases between.

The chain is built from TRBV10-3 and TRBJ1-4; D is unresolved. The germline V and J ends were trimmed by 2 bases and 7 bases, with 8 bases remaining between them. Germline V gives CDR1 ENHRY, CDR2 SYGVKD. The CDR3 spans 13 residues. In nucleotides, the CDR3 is TGTGCCATCAGTGAGCAACAGTCTGAAAAACTGTTTTTT. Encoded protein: CAISEQQSEKLFF.

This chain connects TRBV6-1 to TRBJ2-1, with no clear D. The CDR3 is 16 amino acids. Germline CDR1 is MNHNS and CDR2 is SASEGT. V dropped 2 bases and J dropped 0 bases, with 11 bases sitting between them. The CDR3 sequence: CASSESGTSSYNEQFF. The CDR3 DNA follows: TGTGCCAGCAGTGAAAGTGGCACGAGCTCCTACAATGAGCAGTTCTTC.

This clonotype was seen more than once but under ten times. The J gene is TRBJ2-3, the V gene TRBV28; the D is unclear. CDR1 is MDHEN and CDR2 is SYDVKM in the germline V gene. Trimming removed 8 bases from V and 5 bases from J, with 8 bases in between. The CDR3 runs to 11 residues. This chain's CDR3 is CASQREDTQYF. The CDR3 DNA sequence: TGTGCCAGCCAAAGAGAAGATACGCAGTATTTT. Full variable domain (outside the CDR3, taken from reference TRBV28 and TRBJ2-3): DVKVTQSSRYLVKRTGEKVFLECVQDMDHENMFWYRQDPGLGLRLIYFSYDVKMKEKGDIPEGYSVSREKKERFSLILESASTNQTSMYLCASQREDTQYFGPGTRLTVL.

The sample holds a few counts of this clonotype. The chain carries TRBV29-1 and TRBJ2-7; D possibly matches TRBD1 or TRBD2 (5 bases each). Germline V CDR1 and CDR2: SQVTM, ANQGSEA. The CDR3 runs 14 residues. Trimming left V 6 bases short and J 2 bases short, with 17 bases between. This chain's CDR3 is CSVWGTAGPYEQYF. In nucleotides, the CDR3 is TGCAGCGTCTGGGGGACCGCTGGTCCCTACGAGCAGTACTTC.

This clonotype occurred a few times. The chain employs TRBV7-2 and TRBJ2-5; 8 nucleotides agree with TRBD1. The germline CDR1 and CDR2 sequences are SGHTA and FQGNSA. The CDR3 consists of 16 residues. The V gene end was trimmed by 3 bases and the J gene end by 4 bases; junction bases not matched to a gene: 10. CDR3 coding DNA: TGTGCCAGCAGCTTCCGGACAGGGCACGTGGCAGAGACCCAGTACTTC. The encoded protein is CASSFRTGHVAETQYF.

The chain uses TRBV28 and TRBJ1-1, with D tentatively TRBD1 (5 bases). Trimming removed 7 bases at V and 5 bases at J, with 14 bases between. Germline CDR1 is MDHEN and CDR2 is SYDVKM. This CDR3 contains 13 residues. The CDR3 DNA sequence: TGTGCCAGCACGCCCGCGGGGCGAACTGAAGCTTTCTTT. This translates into CASTPAGRTEAFF.

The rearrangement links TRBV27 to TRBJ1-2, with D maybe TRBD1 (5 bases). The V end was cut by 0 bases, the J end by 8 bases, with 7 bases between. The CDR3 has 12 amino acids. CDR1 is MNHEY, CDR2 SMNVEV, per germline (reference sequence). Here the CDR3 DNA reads TGTGCCAGCAGTTTATCGGGGCGCGGCTACACCTTC. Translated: CASSLSGRGYTF.

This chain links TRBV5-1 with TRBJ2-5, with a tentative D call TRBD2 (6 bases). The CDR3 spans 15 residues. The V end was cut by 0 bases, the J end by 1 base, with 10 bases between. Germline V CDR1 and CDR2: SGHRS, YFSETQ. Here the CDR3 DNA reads TGCGCCAGCAGCTTGGGGACTAAGATCCAAGAGACCCAGTACTTC. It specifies CASSLGTKIQETQYF.

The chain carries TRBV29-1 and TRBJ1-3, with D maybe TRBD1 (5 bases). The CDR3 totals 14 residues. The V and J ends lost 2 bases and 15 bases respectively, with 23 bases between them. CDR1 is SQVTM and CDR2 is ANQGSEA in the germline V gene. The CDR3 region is CSVEPGHGSPSGYF. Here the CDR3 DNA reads TGCAGCGTTGAACCCGGACATGGTTCCCCCTCGGGATATTTT.